This T cell receptor beta chain came from a study of blood T cell repertoires in COVID-19. Germline V gene sequence: CDR1 SGHTA, CDR2 FQGNSA. V was clipped by 7 bases and J by 0 bases; unmatched bases: 9. The CDR3 spans 16 residues. This clone was seen only once. The data were produced by immunoSEQ multiplex PCR, yet TCRdb's version contains in-frame clones alone and is incomplete. The table lists about 150,000 clones, roughly 78% of them singletons. This sequence joins TRBV7-2 and TRBJ2-1, with TRBD1 identical over 7 bases. What was sequenced was peripheral blood. The sequence derives from a man aged 80 or over with acute or convalescent COVID-19. CDR3: CASNPTGIGSYNEQFF. In DNA, the CDR3 is TGTGCCAGCAACCCGACAGGGATAGGCTCCTACAATGAGCAGTTCTTC.